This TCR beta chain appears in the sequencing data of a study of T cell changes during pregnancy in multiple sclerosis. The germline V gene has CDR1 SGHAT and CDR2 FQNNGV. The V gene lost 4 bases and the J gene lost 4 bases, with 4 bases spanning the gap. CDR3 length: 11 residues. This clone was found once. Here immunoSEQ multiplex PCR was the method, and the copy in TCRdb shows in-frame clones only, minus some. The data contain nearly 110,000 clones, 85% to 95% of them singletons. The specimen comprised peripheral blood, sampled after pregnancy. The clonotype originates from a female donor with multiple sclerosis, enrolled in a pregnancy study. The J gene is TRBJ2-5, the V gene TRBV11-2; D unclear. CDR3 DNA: TGTGCCAGCAGCTCTATAGAGACCCAGTACTTC. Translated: CASSSIETQYF.